Listed here are 7 T cell receptor beta chains from one sample, sequenced in a study of T cells in women clearing cervical HPV infection. Only in-frame clones appear in the TCRdb table, and some are missing; sequencing was by immunoSEQ multiplex PCR. The sample totals some 40,000 clones. The sample was blood buffy coat. These receptors were collected from a woman between 18 and 70 years old with a cervical HPV16 infection that either progressed to CIN3+ or cleared (not recorded which).

Worth noting for this clone: The CDR3 end lies 3 residues beyond the end of the read and is filled in from the germline J gene. The chain links TRBV11-2 to TRBJ1-4; perhaps TRBD1 as D (6 bases). CDR3 length equals 15 residues. Germline values: CDR1 SGHAT, CDR2 FQNNGV. The V gene lost 5 bases and the J gene lost 8 bases, with 18 bases spanning the gap. The CDR3 DNA, read in part, is TGTGCCAGCAGCAATGGGGGAGGGGGAAGGGAAAAA. This gives the protein CASSNGGGGREK. The whole CDR3 sequence reads CASSNGGGGREKLFF. Based on the CDR3 plus reference TRBV11-2 and TRBJ1-4, the full variable domain is EAGVAQSPRYKIIEKRQSVAFWCNPISGHATLYWYQQILGQGPKLLIQFQNNGVVDDSQLPKDRFSAERLKGVDSTLKIQPAKLEDSAVYLCASSNGGGGREKLFFGSGTQLSVL.

Turning to this clone: The CDR3 end lies 3 residues beyond the end of the read and is filled in from the germline J gene. The J gene is TRBJ2-1, the V gene TRBV11-3; no clear D gene. Germline CDR1 is SGHNT and CDR2 is YENEEA. The length of the CDR3 is 13 residues. V gave up 1 base and J gave up 4 bases, with 5 bases separating them. The sequenced CDR3 bases are TGTGCCAGCAGCTTAGGAGCGTACAATGAG. Its translation is CASSLGAYNE. The whole CDR3 is CASSLGAYNEQFF.

With respect to this clone: Read sequence stops 3 residues before the CDR3 end, and the germline J gene provides the missing end. V usage is TRBV7-2 and J usage is TRBJ2-3, with 9 bases that match TRBD2. CDR1 is SGHTA and CDR2 is FQGNSA in the germline V gene. The CDR3 totals 14 residues. V trimming: 3 bases; J trimming: 8 bases; junction bases outside the gene matches: 6. CDR3 region: CASSFSGGPGTQYF. The covered CDR3 bases are TGTGCCAGCAGCTTCAGCGGGGGGCCCGGTACG.

In the case of this clone: The missing CDR3 end, 3 residues past where the read stops, is filled in from the germline J gene. The V call is TRBV7-6, the J call TRBJ1-1; TRBD1 aligns across 9 bases. Looked up from germline, CDR1 is SGHVS and CDR2 is FNYEAQ. Germline trimming cut 6 bases from V and 1 base from J; bases unmatched to any gene: 9. The CDR3 sequence is 16 residues long. The CDR3 spells CASSFNRDRENTEAFF. The part of the CDR3 DNA that was read is TGTGCCAGCAGTTTTAACCGGGACAGGGAGAACACTGAA. Full variable domain (remainder filled in from reference TRBV7-6 and TRBJ1-1): GAGVSQSPRYKVTKRGQDVALRCDPISGHVSLYWYRQALGQGPEFLTYFNYEAQQDKSGLPNDRFSAERPEGSISTLTIQRTEQRDSAMYRCASSFNRDRENTEAFFGQGTRLTVV.

In the case of this clone: The read gets to within 3 residues of the CDR3 end, and the germline J gene fills in the rest. The chain recombines TRBV29-1 with TRBJ2-1; the D gene is possibly TRBD2 (6 bases). CDR3 length: 14 amino acids. V was trimmed by 3 bases and J by 6 bases, leaving 15 bases between them. Germline CDR1 and CDR2: SQVTM and ANQGSEA. CDR3 sequence reads: CSVDFGGGGNEQFF. Incomplete CDR3 DNA: TGCAGCGTTGATTTCGGGGGTGGTGGCAATGAG.

The CDR3: CASSLAGAQETQYF. The CDR3 bases that were read are TGTGCCAGCAGCCTAGCGGGAGCCCAAGAGACT. The chain recombines TRBV5-5 with TRBJ2-4; 10 bases fit TRBD2. The CDR3 is cut off 3 residues early in the read; its end comes from the germline J gene. The CDR3 is 14 residues long. CDR1 and CDR2 from the germline V gene are SGHKS and YYEKEE (reference sequence).

A remark on this clone: The read gets to within 3 residues of the CDR3 end, and the germline J gene fills in the rest. V usage is TRBV5-1 and J usage is TRBJ2-5; D is undetermined. The CDR3 contains 14 residues. Germline CDR1 and CDR2: SGHRS and YFSETQ. CDR3 region: CASSLSSEADTQYF. Partial CDR3 DNA: TGCGCCAGCAGCTTAAGTTCCGAGGCAGATACC.